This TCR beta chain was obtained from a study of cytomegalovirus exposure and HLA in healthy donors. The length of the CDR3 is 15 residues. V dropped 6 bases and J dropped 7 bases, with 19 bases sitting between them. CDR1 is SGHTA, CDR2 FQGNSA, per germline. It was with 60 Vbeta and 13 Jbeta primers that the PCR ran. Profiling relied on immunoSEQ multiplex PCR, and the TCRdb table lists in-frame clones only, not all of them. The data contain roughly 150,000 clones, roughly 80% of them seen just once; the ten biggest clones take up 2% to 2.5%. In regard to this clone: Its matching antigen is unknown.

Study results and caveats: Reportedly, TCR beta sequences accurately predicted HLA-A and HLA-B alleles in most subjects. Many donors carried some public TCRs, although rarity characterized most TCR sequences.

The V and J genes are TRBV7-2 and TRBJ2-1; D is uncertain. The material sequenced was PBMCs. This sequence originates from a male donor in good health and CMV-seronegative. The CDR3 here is CASSQRRTSRNEQFF. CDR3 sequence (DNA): TGTGCCAGCAGTCAGAGGCGTACCTCGCGAAATGAGCAGTTCTTC.